This entry describes one TCR beta chain. With a J-beta primer mix and a sample-barcoded 5' primer, a second PCR ran roughly 6 to 11 cycles. TCRdb reanalysed the 5' RACE reads using MiXCR and keeps one entry per CDR3 protein. The sample holds around 1,700,000 distinct CDR3 sequences, 28% seen once. There were healthy Caucasian individuals from Russia, aged about 6 to 100, serving as donors. This sample was taken from a study of blood T cells in healthy people across ages. CDR1 is KGHSH, CDR2 LQKENI, per germline. This CDR3 contains 14 residues. Trimming pared 2 bases from V and 4 bases from J, leaving 11 bases between.

The source material was blood. The TCR originated in a woman in her 30s in good health. The chain recombines TRBV18 with TRBJ1-2; D possibly corresponds to TRBD1 (5 bases). In DNA form, the CDR3 reads TGTGCCAGCTCACCAGATGACAGATTCTATGGCTACACCTTC. It specifies CASSPDDRFYGYTF.